The source of this T cell receptor (beta chain) is a study of blood T cell repertoires in COVID-19. At the level of the study: COVID-19 samples from acute and convalescent phases originated in the United States, Italy and Spain. PBMCs, B-cell-depleted T cells, or T cells were the source of the cDNA or gDNA that made up the material.

There are 18 residues in the CDR3. Germline V gene data show CDR1 as MGHDK and CDR2 as SYGVNS. The V segment lost 5 bases and the J segment 6 bases; nucleotides outside the gene matches: 15. Original processing notes: How many nucleated cells were present was estimated from reference gene primer amplification. Generated by immunoSEQ multiplex PCR, the TCRdb table keeps only in-frame clones and is missing some. Clone size and the V and J calls come from that table; the DNA yielded D and trimming. The sample consists of some 39,000 clones, 75% to 90% of them appearing once. Sequenced: peripheral blood. The V call is TRBV25-1, the J call TRBJ2-2; the match to TRBD2 covers 10 bases. The receptor's source is a man in his sixties with acute or convalescent COVID-19. The CDR3 DNA follows: TGTGCCAGCAGTCCCCACCTAGGGAGCGGGAGGGACGCCGGGGAGCTGTTTTTT. Protein sequence: CASSPHLGSGRDAGELFF.